A selection of T cell receptor beta chains follows, all from one sample in a study of blood T cell repertoires in COVID-19. The data were produced by immunoSEQ multiplex PCR, yet TCRdb's version contains in-frame clones alone and is incomplete. The sample holds under 95,000 clones, 80% to 90% seen once. Sequenced: peripheral blood. Source of these receptors: an elderly man in a cohort sampled during active COVID-19. The CDR3 runs from the conserved cysteine through the conserved F or W.

cdr3_length: 13
v_call: TRBV6-1
j_call: TRBJ1-2
cdr3_aa: CASSDAAGYGYTF

cdr3_length: 14
v_call: TRBV7-2
j_call: TRBJ1-1
cdr3_aa: CASSLVGRGTEAFF

cdr3_length: 13
v_call: TRBV5-1
j_call: TRBJ1-1
cdr3_aa: CASSLYLNTEAFF

cdr3_length: 20
v_call: TRBV4-2
j_call: TRBJ2-1
cdr3_aa: CASSQDRLAGGVSSYNEQFF

cdr3_length: 14
v_call: TRBV2
j_call: TRBJ2-7
cdr3_aa: CASNPGLGNYEQYF

cdr3_length: 12
v_call: TRBV28
j_call: TRBJ2-5
cdr3_aa: CASADSQETQYF

cdr3_length: 13
v_call: TRBV6-2/TRBV6-3
j_call: TRBJ2-2
cdr3_aa: CASSYNPAGELFF

cdr3_length: 15
v_call: TRBV3-1/TRBV3-2
j_call: TRBJ2-1
cdr3_aa: CASSLFGGGYNEQFF

cdr3_length: 14
v_call: TRBV19
j_call: TRBJ2-1
cdr3_aa: CASSITGGVNEQFF

cdr3_length: 15
v_call: TRBV12-5
j_call: TRBJ2-2
cdr3_aa: CASGRGQGYTGELFF

cdr3_length: 14
v_call: TRBV13
j_call: TRBJ1-3
cdr3_aa: CASTLRSTGNTIYF

cdr3_length: 13
v_call: TRBV7-9
j_call: TRBJ1-2
cdr3_aa: CASSLGSAVGYTF

cdr3_length: 17
v_call: TRBV5-1
j_call: TRBJ2-1
cdr3_aa: CASSSGLAGETYNEQFF

cdr3_length: 16
v_call: TRBV5-1
j_call: TRBJ2-3
cdr3_aa: CASSLEGPPSTDTQYF

cdr3_length: 14
v_call: TRBV19
j_call: TRBJ2-1
cdr3_aa: CASSSGRSYNEQFF

cdr3_length: 14
v_call: TRBV11-2
j_call: TRBJ1-5
cdr3_aa: CASSSGTGSQPQHF

cdr3_length: 15
v_call: TRBV7-9
j_call: TRBJ1-5
cdr3_aa: CASSPGQGAPQPQHF

cdr3_length: 16
v_call: TRBV10-3
j_call: TRBJ1-3
cdr3_aa: CATSTTGGVSGNTIYF

cdr3_length: 17
v_call: TRBV4-3
j_call: TRBJ2-1
cdr3_aa: CASSQETGGVSYNEQFF

cdr3_length: 14
v_call: TRBV5-1
j_call: TRBJ1-2
cdr3_aa: CASSLAEPNYGYTF

cdr3_length: 13
v_call: TRBV27
j_call: TRBJ2-5
cdr3_aa: CASRRGSQETQYF

cdr3_length: 14
v_call: TRBV19
j_call: TRBJ1-4
cdr3_aa: CASSDGTGREKLFF

cdr3_length: 13
v_call: TRBV19
j_call: TRBJ2-1
cdr3_aa: CASMQGVYNEQFF

cdr3_length: 14
v_call: TRBV6-6
j_call: TRBJ1-2
cdr3_aa: CASRVSRGQYGYTF

cdr3_length: 16
v_call: TRBV3-1/TRBV3-2
j_call: TRBJ1-4
cdr3_aa: CASSQGMVRPNEKLFF

cdr3_length: 18
v_call: TRBV11-2
j_call: TRBJ1-4
cdr3_aa: CASSLDPRTGPTNEKLFF

cdr3_length: 19
v_call: TRBV7-9
j_call: TRBJ2-3
cdr3_aa: CASSEKTSGGPRAEDTQYF

cdr3_length: 14
v_call: TRBV29-1
j_call: TRBJ2-6
cdr3_aa: CSVGQGSGANVLTF

cdr3_length: 17
v_call: TRBV15
j_call: TRBJ2-7
cdr3_aa: CATSREGFGTGVYEQYF

cdr3_length: 16
v_call: TRBV5-1
j_call: TRBJ2-1
cdr3_aa: CASSRQGQSSYNEQFF

cdr3_length: 18
v_call: TRBV10-3
j_call: TRBJ2-1
cdr3_aa: CAISEKVGSESSYNEQFF

cdr3_length: 14
v_call: TRBV10-3
j_call: TRBJ1-2
cdr3_aa: CAISEGDRGNSYTF

cdr3_length: 15
v_call: TRBV27
j_call: TRBJ1-4
cdr3_aa: CASSQQGTTNEKLFF

cdr3_length: 13
v_call: TRBV10-3
j_call: TRBJ2-2
cdr3_aa: CAIGADRIGELFF

cdr3_length: 17
v_call: TRBV19
j_call: TRBJ1-2
cdr3_aa: CASSIPGQASKVYGYTF

cdr3_length: 14
v_call: TRBV5-1
j_call: TRBJ2-7
cdr3_aa: CASSRGTGTYEQYF

cdr3_length: 17
v_call: TRBV4-1
j_call: TRBJ2-1
cdr3_aa: CASSLTTRGPLYNEQFF

cdr3_length: 11
v_call: TRBV3-1/TRBV3-2
j_call: TRBJ1-1
cdr3_aa: CASSQGAGAFF

cdr3_length: 13
v_call: TRBV6-5
j_call: TRBJ1-5
cdr3_aa: CASSGQFNQPQHF

cdr3_length: 15
v_call: TRBV6-4
j_call: TRBJ1-3
cdr3_aa: CASNRQGLCGNTIYF

cdr3_length: 14
v_call: TRBV7-9
j_call: TRBJ1-2
cdr3_aa: CASSSGGSLYGYTF

cdr3_length: 16
v_call: TRBV18
j_call: TRBJ2-3
cdr3_aa: CASSRTSGGATDTQYF

cdr3_length: 11
v_call: TRBV20-1
j_call: TRBJ1-1
cdr3_aa: CKGGGGTEAFF

cdr3_length: 15
v_call: TRBV19
j_call: TRBJ2-7
cdr3_aa: CASSIGLAGAYEQYF

cdr3_length: 15
v_call: TRBV4-1
j_call: TRBJ2-5
cdr3_aa: CASSQDPGYQETQYF

cdr3_length: 14
v_call: TRBV7-2
j_call: TRBJ1-4
cdr3_aa: CASSLVSANEKLFF

cdr3_length: 17
v_call: TRBV5-1
j_call: TRBJ2-2
cdr3_aa: CASSPGTSGLRTGELFF

cdr3_length: 14
v_call: TRBV6-1
j_call: TRBJ1-2
cdr3_aa: CASSEEGGIYGYTF

cdr3_length: 17
v_call: TRBV5-5
j_call: TRBJ1-1
cdr3_aa: CASNLLSAGRGRTEAFF

cdr3_length: 14
v_call: TRBV29-1
j_call: TRBJ2-7
cdr3_aa: CSVRDRALSYEQYF

cdr3_length: 14
v_call: TRBV5-4
j_call: TRBJ2-5
cdr3_aa: CASSPRTGGETQYF

cdr3_length: 19
v_call: TRBV18
j_call: TRBJ2-3
cdr3_aa: CASSPARIGDSSAADTQYF

cdr3_length: 17
v_call: TRBV5-1
j_call: TRBJ2-6
cdr3_aa: CASSFGGSPSGANVLTF

cdr3_length: 14
v_call: TRBV3-1/TRBV3-2
j_call: TRBJ2-1
cdr3_aa: CASSRTSEGGGQFF